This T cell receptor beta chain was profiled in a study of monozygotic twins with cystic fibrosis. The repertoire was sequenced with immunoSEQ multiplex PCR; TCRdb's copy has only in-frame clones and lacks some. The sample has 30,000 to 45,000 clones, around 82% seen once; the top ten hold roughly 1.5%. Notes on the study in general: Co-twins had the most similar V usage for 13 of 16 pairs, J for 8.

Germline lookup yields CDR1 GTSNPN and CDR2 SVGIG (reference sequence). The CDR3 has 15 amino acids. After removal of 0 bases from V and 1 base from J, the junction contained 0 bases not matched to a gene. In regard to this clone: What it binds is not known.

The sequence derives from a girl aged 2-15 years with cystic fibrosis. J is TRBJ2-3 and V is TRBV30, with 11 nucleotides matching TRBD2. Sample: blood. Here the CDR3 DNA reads TGTGCCTGGAGTGTACTAGCGGGGGGCACAGATACGCAGTATTTT. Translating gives CAWSVLAGGTDTQYF.